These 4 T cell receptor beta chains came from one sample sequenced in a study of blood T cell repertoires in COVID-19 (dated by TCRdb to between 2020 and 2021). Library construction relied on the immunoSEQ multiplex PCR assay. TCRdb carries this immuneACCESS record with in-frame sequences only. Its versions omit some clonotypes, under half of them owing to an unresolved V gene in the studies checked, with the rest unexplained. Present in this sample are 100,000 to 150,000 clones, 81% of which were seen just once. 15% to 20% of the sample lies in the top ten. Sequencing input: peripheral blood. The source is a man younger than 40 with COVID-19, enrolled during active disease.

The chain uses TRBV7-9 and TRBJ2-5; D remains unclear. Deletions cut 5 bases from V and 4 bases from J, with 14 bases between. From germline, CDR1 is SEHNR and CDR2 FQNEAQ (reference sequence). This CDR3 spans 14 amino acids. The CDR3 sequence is CASSQSGSRETQYF. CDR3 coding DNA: TGTGCCAGCAGCCAGTCGGGTAGTCGAGAGACCCAGTACTTC.

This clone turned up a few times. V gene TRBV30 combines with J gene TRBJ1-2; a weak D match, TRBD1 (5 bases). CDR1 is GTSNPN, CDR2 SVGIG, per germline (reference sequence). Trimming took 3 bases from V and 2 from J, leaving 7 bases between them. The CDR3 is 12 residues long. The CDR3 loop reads CAWSRQNYGYTF. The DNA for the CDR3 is TGTGCCTGGAGCCGACAGAACTATGGCTACACCTTC.

CDR3: CASSLMRTDSAQYF. DNA of the CDR3: TGTGCCAGCAGCTTAATGCGGACGGACTCTGCGCAGTACTTC. V usage is TRBV7-9 and J usage is TRBJ2-7, with D perhaps TRBD2 (5 bases). The CDR3 runs to 14 residues. Germline values: CDR1 SEHNR, CDR2 FQNEAQ (reference sequence). The germline V and J ends were trimmed by 2 bases and 9 bases, with 17 bases remaining between them.

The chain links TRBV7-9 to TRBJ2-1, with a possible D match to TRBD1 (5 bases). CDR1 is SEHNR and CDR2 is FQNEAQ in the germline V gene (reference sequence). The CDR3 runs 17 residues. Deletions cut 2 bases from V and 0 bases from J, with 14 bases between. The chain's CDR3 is CASSLTSRGSSYNEQFF. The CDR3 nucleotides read TGTGCCAGCAGCTTAACGAGTAGGGGAAGCTCCTACAATGAGCAGTTCTTC.